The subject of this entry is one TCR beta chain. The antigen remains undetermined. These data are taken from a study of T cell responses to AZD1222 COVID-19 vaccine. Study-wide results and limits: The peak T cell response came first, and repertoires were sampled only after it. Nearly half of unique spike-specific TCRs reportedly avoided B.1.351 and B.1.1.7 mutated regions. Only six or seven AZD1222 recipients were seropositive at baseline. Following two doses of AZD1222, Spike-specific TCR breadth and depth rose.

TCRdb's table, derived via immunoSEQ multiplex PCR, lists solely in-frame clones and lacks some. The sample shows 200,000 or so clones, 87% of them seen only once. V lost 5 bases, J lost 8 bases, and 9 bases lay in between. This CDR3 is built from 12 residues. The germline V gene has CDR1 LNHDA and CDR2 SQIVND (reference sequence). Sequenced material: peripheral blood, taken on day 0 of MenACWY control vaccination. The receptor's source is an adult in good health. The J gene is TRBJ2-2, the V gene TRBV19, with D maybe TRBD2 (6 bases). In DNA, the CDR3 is TGTGCCAGTAGTGGGGACTTTGGGGAGCTGTTTTTT. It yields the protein CASSGDFGELFF.